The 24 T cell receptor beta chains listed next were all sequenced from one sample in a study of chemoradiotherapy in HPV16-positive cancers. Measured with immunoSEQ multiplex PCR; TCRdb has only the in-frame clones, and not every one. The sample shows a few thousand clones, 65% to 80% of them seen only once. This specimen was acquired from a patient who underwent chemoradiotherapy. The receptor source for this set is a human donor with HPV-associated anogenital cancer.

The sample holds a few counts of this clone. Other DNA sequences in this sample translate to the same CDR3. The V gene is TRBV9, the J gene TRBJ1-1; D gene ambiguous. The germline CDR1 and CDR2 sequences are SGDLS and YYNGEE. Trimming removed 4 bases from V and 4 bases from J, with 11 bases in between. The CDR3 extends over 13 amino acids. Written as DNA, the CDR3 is TGTGCCAGCAGCCTCGGGCCCTCCACTGAAGCTTTCTTT. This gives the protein CASSLGPSTEAFF.

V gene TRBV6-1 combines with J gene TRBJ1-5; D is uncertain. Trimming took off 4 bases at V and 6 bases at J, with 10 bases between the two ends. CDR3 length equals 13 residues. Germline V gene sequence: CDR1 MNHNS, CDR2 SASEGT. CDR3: CASSGSFIQPQHF. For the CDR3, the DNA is TGTGCCAGCAGTGGTTCTTTCATTCAGCCCCAGCATTTT.

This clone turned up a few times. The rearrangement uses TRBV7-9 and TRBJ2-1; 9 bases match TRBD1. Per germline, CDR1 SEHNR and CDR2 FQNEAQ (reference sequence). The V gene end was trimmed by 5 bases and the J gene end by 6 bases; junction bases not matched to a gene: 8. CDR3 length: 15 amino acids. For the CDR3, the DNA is TGTGCCAGCAGCCCCGGGACAGGGCCCCTCAATGAGCAGTTCTTC. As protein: CASSPGTGPLNEQFF.

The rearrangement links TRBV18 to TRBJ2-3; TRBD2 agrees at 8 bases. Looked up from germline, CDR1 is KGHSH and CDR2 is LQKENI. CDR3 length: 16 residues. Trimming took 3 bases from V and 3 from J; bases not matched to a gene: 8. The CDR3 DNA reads TGTGCCAGCTCACCGGAAGGACTAGCAGGGACAGATACGCAGTATTTT. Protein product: CASSPEGLAGTDTQYF. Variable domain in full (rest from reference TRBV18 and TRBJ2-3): NAGVMQNPRHLVRRRGQEARLRCSPMKGHSHVYWYRQLPEEGLKFMVYLQKENIIDESGMPKERFSAEFPKEGPSILRIQQVVRGDSAAYFCASSPEGLAGTDTQYFGPGTRLTVL.

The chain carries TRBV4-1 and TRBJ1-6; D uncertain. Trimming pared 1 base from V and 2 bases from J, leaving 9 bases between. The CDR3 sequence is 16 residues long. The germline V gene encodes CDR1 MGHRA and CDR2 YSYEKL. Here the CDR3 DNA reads TGCGCCAGCAGCCAAGGGCTAGGCACCTATAATTCACCCCTCCACTTT. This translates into CASSQGLGTYNSPLHF.

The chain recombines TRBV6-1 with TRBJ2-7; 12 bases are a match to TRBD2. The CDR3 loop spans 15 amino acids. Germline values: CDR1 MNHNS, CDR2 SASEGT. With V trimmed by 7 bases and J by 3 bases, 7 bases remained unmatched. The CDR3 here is CASKELAGGVYEQYF. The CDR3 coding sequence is TGTGCCAGCAAAGAACTAGCGGGAGGTGTCTACGAGCAGTACTTC.

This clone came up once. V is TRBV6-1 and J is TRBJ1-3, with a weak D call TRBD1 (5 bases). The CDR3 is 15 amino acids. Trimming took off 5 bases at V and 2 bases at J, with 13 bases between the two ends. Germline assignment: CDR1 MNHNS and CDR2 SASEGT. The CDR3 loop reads CASSQSTAAGNTIYF. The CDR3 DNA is TGTGCCAGCAGTCAATCGACAGCCGCTGGAAACACCATATATTTT.

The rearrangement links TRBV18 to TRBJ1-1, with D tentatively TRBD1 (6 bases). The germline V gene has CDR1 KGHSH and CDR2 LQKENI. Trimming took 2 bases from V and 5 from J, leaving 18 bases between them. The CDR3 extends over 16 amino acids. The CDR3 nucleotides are TGTGCCAGCTCACCATGGGACACAGCGTTGGGAACTGAAGCTTTCTTT. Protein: CASSPWDTALGTEAFF.

CDR3 in amino acids: CASSLRDPRRGETQYF. The CDR3 bases are TGTGCCAGCAGCTTAAGGGACCCCCGGCGAGGAGAGACCCAGTACTTC. The chain carries TRBV11-2 and TRBJ2-5, with D perhaps being TRBD1 or TRBD2 (5 bases each). The ends were cut back, 2 bases at V and 4 bases at J, with 17 bases in the middle. This CDR3 is 16 amino acids long. Germline lookup yields CDR1 SGHAT and CDR2 FQNNGV.

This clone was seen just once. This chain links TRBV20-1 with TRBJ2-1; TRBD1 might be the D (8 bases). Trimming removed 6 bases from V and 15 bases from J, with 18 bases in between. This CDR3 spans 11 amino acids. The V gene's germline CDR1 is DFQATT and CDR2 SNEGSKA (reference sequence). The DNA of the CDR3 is TGCAGTGCGCACCGACAGGGGAGGGGGTTCTTC. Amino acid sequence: CSAHRQGRGFF.

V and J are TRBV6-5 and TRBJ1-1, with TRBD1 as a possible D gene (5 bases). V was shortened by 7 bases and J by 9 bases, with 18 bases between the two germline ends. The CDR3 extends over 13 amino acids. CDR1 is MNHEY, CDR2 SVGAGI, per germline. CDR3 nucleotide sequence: TGTGCCAGCACCAGTTCTCGGGGCAGGCAAGCTTTCTTT. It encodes CASTSSRGRQAFF.

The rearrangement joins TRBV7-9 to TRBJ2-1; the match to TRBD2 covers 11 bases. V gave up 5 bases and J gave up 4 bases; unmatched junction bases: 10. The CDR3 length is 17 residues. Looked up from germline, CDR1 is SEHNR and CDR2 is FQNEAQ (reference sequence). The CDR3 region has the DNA TGTGCCAGCAGCCCTCGTCGGTTAGCGGGAGGGTACAATGAGCAGTTCTTC. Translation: CASSPRRLAGGYNEQFF.

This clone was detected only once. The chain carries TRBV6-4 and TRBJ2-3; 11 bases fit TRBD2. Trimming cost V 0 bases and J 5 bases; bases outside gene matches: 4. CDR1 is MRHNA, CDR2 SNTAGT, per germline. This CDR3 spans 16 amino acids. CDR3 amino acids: CASSDSTSGSVDTQYF. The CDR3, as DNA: TGTGCCAGCAGTGACTCAACTAGCGGGAGTGTAGATACGCAGTATTTT.

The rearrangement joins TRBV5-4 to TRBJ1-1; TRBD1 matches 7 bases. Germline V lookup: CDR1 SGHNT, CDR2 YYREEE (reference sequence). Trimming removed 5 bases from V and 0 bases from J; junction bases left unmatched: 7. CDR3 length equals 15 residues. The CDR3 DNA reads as TGTGCCAGCAGACCAGGACAGGTCATGAACACTGAAGCTTTCTTT. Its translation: CASRPGQVMNTEAFF.

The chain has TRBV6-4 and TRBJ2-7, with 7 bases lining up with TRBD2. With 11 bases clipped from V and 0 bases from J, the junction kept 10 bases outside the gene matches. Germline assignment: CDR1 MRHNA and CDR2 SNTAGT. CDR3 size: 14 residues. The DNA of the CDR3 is TGTGCCCCCATCCGGGACTATGCCTCCTACGAGCAGTACTTC. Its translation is CAPIRDYASYEQYF.

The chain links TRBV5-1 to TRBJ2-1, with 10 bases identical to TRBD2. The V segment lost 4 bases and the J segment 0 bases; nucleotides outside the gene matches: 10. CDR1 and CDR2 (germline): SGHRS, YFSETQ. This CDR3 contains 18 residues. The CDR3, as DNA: TGCGCCAGCAGCCCTCGCCTAGCGGGAGTTCCCTCCTACAATGAGCAGTTCTTC. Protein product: CASSPRLAGVPSYNEQFF.

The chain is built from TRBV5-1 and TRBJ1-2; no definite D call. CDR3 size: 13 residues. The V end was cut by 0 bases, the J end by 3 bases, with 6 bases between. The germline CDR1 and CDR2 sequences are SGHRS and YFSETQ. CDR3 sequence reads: CASSLGGDYGYTF. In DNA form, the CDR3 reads TGCGCCAGCAGCTTGGGCGGGGACTATGGCTACACCTTC.

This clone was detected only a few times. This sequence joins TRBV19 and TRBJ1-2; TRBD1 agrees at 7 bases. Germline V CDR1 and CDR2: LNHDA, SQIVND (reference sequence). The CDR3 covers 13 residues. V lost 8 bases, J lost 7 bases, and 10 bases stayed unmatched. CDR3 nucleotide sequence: TGTGCCAGTGTGTACAGGGGATCCGGTGGCTACACCTTC. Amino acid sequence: CASVYRGSGGYTF.

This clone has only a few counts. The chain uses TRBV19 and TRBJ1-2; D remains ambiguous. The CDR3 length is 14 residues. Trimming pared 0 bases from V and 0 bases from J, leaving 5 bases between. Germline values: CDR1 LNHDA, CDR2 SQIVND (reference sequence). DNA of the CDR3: TGTGCCAGTAGTATAGACGGAACTAACTATGGCTACACCTTC. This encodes CASSIDGTNYGYTF.

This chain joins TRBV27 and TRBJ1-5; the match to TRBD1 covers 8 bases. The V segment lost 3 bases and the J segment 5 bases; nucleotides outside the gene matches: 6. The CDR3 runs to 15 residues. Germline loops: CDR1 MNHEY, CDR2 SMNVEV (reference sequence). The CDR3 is CASSFRGREDQPQHF. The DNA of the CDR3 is TGTGCCAGCAGTTTCAGGGGGCGAGAGGATCAGCCCCAGCATTTT.

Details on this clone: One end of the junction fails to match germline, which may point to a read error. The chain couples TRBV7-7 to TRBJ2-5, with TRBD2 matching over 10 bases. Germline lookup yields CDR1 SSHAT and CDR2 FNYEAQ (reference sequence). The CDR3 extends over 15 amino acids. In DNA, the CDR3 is TGTGCTAGCAGCTTATCAGCGGGGGGGCGGGAGACCCAGTACTTC. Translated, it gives CASSLSAGGRETQYF.

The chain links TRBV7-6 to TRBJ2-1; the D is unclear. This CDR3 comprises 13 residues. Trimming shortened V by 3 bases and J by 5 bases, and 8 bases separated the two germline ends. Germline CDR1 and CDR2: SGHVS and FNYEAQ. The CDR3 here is CASSFRRNNEQFF. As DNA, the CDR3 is TGTGCCAGCAGCTTCCGGAGAAACAATGAGCAGTTCTTC.

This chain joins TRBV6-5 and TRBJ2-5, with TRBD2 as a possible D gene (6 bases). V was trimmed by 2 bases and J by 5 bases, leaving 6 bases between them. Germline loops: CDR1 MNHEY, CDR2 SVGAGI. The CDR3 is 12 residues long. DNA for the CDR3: TGTGCCAGCAGTTACGGAGGGGAGACCCAGTACTTC. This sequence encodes CASSYGGETQYF.

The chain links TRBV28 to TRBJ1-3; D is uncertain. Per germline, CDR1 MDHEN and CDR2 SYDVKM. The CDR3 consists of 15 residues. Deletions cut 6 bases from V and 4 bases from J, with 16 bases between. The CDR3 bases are TGTGCCAGCAGCTACCTGGACTCGTCCGGAAACACCATATATTTT. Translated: CASSYLDSSGNTIYF.